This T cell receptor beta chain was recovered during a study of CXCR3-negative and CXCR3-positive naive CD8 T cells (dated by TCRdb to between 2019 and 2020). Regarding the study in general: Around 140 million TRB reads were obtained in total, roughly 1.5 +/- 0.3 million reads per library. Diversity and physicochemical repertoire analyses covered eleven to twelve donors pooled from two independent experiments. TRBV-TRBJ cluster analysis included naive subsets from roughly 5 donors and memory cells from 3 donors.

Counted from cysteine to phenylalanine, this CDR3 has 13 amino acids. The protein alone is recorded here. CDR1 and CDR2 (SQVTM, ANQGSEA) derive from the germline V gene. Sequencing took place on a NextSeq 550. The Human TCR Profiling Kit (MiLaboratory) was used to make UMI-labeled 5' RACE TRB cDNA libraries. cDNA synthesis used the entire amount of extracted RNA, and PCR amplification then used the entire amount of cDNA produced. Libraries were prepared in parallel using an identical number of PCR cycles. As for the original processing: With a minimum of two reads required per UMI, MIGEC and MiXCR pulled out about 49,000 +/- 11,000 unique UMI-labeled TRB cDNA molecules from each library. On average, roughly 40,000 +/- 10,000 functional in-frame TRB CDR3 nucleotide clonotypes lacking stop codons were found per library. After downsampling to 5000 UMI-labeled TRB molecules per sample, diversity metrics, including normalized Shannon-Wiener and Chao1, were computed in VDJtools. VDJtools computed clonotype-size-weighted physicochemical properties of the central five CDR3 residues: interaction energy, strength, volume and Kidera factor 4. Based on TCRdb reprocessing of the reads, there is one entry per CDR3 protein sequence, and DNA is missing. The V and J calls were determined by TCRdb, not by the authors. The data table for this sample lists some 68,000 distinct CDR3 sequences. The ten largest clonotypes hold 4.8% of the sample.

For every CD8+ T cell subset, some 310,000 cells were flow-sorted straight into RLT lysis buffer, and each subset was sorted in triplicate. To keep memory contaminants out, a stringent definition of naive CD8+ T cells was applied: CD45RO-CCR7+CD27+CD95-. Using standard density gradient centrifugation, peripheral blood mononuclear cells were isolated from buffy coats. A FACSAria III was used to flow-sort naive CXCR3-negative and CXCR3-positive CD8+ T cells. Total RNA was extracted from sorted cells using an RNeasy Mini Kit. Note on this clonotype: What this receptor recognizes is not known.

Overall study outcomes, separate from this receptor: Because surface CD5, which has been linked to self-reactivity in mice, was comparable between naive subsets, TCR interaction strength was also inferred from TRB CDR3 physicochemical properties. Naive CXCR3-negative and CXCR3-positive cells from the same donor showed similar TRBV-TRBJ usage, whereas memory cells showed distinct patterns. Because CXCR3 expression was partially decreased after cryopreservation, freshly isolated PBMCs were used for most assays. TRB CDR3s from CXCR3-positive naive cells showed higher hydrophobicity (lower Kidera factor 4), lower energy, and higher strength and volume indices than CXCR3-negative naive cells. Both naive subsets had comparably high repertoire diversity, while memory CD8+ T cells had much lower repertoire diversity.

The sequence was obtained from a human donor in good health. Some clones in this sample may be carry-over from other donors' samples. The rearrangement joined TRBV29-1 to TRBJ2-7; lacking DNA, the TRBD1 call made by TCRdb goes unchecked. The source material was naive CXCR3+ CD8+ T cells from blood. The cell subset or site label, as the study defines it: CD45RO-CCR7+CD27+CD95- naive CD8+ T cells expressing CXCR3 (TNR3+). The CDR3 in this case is CSVRDSVSYEQYF.